The clone carrying this T cell receptor beta chain was picked up a small number of times. Use of 60 Vbeta and 13 Jbeta primers characterized the PCR. TCRdb's table, derived via immunoSEQ multiplex PCR, lists solely in-frame clones and lacks some. The sample has fewer than 150,000 clones, 65% to 80% seen once. The data originate from a study of cytomegalovirus exposure and HLA in healthy donors. The germline V gene encodes CDR1 MDHEN and CDR2 SYDVKM. Trimming at V came to 6 bases and at J to 0 bases, leaving 11 bases not matched to a gene. The CDR3 length is 17 residues. This chain connects TRBV28 to TRBJ2-4; 7 bases align to TRBD2. The sequence came from a human donor in good health. Specimen: PBMCs. Here the CDR3 reads CASSPGGGNLAKNIQYF. The CDR3 bases are TGTGCCAGCAGCCCCGGCGGGGGAAACCTAGCCAAAAACATTCAGTACTTC.